This T cell receptor (beta chain) was recorded in a study of control samples from healthy donors and cancer patients. The germline V gene has CDR1 LGHDT and CDR2 YNNKEL (reference sequence). The V gene end was trimmed by 4 bases and the J gene end by 6 bases; junction bases not matched to a gene: 5. CDR3 size: 13 residues. Using immunoSEQ multiplex PCR, the repertoire was profiled, and TCRdb retains in-frame clones only, with some absent. This table has about 85,000 clones, about nine tenths appearing once. Material for sequencing was blood. The clonotype comes from a man aged 45 to 65 in good health. The chain joins TRBV3-1 (or the pseudogene TRBV3-2) to TRBJ2-7; 8 bases map to TRBD1. This chain's CDR3 is CASSPRTGPEQYF. The CDR3 DNA sequence: TGTGCCAGCAGCCCGCGGACAGGGCCCGAGCAGTACTTC.